A single sample is the source of the 27 T cell receptor beta chains below, sequenced in a study of blood T cell repertoires in COVID-19. The method was immunoSEQ multiplex PCR; TCRdb's version includes in-frame clones alone and lacks a portion of them. The table has about 220,000 clones, roughly four fifths seen once. The sequenced sample consisted of peripheral blood. Source of these receptors: a woman in her sixties with acute or convalescent COVID-19.

This chain joins TRBV19 and TRBJ2-1, with 9 positions matching TRBD2. V dropped 5 bases and J dropped 15; count of bases not matched to a gene: 8. From germline, CDR1 is LNHDA and CDR2 SQIVND (reference sequence). CDR3 length: 12 amino acids. CDR3 sequence (DNA): TGTGCCAGTAGTTACTGGCGGGGGGGCTGGTTCTTC. Residues: CASSYWRGGWFF.

V is TRBV24-1 and J is TRBJ1-5, with TRBD1 matching 12 bases. V gave up 5 bases and J gave up 0 bases; unmatched junction bases: 10. CDR1 and CDR2 (germline): KGHDR, SFDVKD. The CDR3 spans 19 residues. The CDR3 DNA reads TGTGCCACCAGTGTGAATCAGGGACAGGGGGCGATTAGCAATCAGCCCCAGCATTTT. Residues: CATSVNQGQGAISNQPQHF.

V and J are TRBV7-9 and TRBJ2-7, with D uncertain. The CDR3 covers 12 residues. V was shortened by 2 bases and J by 6 bases, with 8 bases between the two germline ends. CDR1 SEHNR and CDR2 FQNEAQ come from the germline V gene (reference sequence). The CDR3 nucleotides are TGTGCCAGCAGCTTATCAGATCTCGAGCAGTACTTC. As protein: CASSLSDLEQYF.

V and J are TRBV7-2 and TRBJ1-2; 9 nucleotides agree with TRBD1. This CDR3 region has 14 residues. CDR1 SGHTA and CDR2 FQGNSA come from the germline V gene. With V trimmed by 1 base and J by 8 bases, 5 bases remained unmatched. The CDR3 sequence: CASSLGDRVYGYTF. The CDR3 region has the DNA TGTGCCAGCAGCTTAGGGGACAGGGTCTACGGCTACACCTTC. The entire variable domain, with the rest obtained from reference TRBV7-2 and TRBJ1-2, is as follows: GAGVSQSPSNKVTEKGKDVELRCDPISGHTALYWYRQSLGQGLEFLIYFQGNSAPDKSGLPSDRFSAERTGGSVSTLTIQRTQQEDSAVYLCASSLGDRVYGYTFGSGTRLTVV.

The chain couples TRBV9 to TRBJ2-7; maybe TRBD1 (5 bases). Trimming pared 0 bases from V and 0 bases from J, leaving 7 bases between. Per germline, CDR1 SGDLS and CDR2 YYNGEE. The length of the CDR3 is 14 residues. CDR3 nucleotides: TGTGCCAGCAGCGTAGGACAGAGCTCCTACGAGCAGTACTTC. It yields the protein CASSVGQSSYEQYF.

The chain has TRBV7-2 and TRBJ2-5, with a possible D match to TRBD1 (5 bases). Germline V gene sequence: CDR1 SGHTA, CDR2 FQGNSA. This CDR3 has 14 amino acids. Trimming stripped 4 bases from V and 1 base from J, with 10 bases between. CDR3 nucleotide sequence: TGTGCCAGCAGCTCCCGACAGCCCCAAGAGACCCAGTACTTC. Amino acid sequence: CASSSRQPQETQYF.

This chain connects TRBV28 to TRBJ2-1; D unclear. The CDR3 runs 12 residues. Looked up from germline, CDR1 is MDHEN and CDR2 is SYDVKM. V was clipped by 3 bases and J by 9 bases, with 9 bases between them. The CDR3 region has the DNA TGTGCCAGCAGTTTTTCTATCCTTGAGCAGTTCTTC. Translation gives CASSFSILEQFF.

The chain has TRBV29-1 and TRBJ2-1, with a tentative D call TRBD1 (5 bases). V shed 2 bases and J shed 5 bases, with 7 bases lying between them. Germline CDR1 SQVTM, CDR2 ANQGSEA. CDR3 length: 12 residues. The CDR3 region is CSVEPGNNEQFF. In nucleotides, the CDR3 is TGCAGCGTTGAACCAGGGAACAATGAGCAGTTCTTC.

The chain links TRBV18 to TRBJ2-2, with a possible D match to TRBD2 (6 bases). The germline gives CDR1 KGHSH, CDR2 LQKENI. CDR3 length: 14 residues. Trimming cost V 3 bases and J 1 base, with 6 bases left between them. Here the CDR3 reads CASSPGLNTGELFF. The CDR3 DNA sequence: TGTGCCAGCTCACCGGGACTGAACACCGGGGAGCTGTTTTTT.

This chain links TRBV7-2 with TRBJ1-1; D remains unclear. CDR1 is SGHTA, CDR2 FQGNSA, per germline. The CDR3 is 15 residues long. The ends were cut back, 2 bases at V and 5 bases at J, with 15 bases in the middle. CDR3 sequence reads: CASSLMVVRGTEAFF. The CDR3 nucleotides are TGTGCCAGCAGCTTAATGGTGGTGCGAGGGACTGAAGCTTTCTTT.

The chain links TRBV9 to TRBJ2-1; TRBD2 is a possible D gene (6 bases). V was pared by 2 bases and J by 7 bases, with 16 bases between. The CDR3 covers 15 residues. Germline-derived CDR1 and CDR2 are SGDLS and YYNGEE. CDR3 protein: CASSVDRLVPNEQFF. CDR3 coding DNA: TGTGCCAGCAGCGTTGATAGACTAGTTCCAAATGAGCAGTTCTTC.

This chain uses TRBV5-5 with TRBJ1-4; no reliable D call. The V end was cut by 0 bases, the J end by 1 base, with 7 bases between. This CDR3 contains 15 residues. Per the germline V gene, CDR1 is SGHKS and CDR2 is YYEKEE (reference sequence). The CDR3 sequence: CASSLDLRTNEKLFF. The CDR3 DNA is TGTGCCAGCAGCTTGGATCTGCGAACTAATGAAAAACTGTTTTTT.

This clone was counted between two and nine times. The rearrangement joins TRBV10-3 to TRBJ2-3; D gene uncertain. The CDR3 is made up of 11 amino acids. V lost 7 bases and J 6 bases, leaving 8 bases between the germline ends. Germline assignment: CDR1 ENHRY and CDR2 SYGVKD. CDR3 residues: CAITDGDTQYF. CDR3 bases: TGTGCCATCACCGACGGGGATACGCAGTATTTT.

V is TRBV7-6 and J is TRBJ2-2; D uncertain. Germline values: CDR1 SGHVS, CDR2 FNYEAQ. Trimming removed 1 base at V and 1 base at J, with 4 bases between. This CDR3 has 14 residues. The CDR3 is CASSLGGNTGELFF. CDR3 bases: TGTGCCAGCAGCTTAGGCGGGAACACCGGGGAGCTGTTTTTT.

This chain connects TRBV11-2 to TRBJ2-7, with D perhaps TRBD1 (6 bases). The germline CDR1 and CDR2 sequences are SGHAT and FQNNGV. The CDR3 has 14 residues. Trimming removed 3 bases from V and 3 bases from J, with 12 bases in between. The CDR3, as DNA: TGTGCCAGCAGCTTCCCGGGACACAACTACGAGCAGTACTTC. This codes for CASSFPGHNYEQYF.

The chain carries TRBV10-3 and TRBJ1-5; possibly TRBD1 for D (6 bases). Per the germline V gene, CDR1 is ENHRY and CDR2 is SYGVKD. This CDR3 comprises 14 residues. V was clipped by 2 bases and J by 11 bases, with 16 bases between them. The CDR3 region is CAISEERGGLAQHF. The CDR3 DNA reads TGTGCCATCAGTGAGGAGAGGGGGGGCTTAGCCCAGCATTTT.

The chain uses TRBV5-6 and TRBJ1-4; the match to TRBD1 covers 10 bases. CDR1 and CDR2 (germline): SGHDT, YYEEEE. Trimming at V came to 2 bases and at J to 6 bases, leaving 1 base not matched to a gene. The CDR3 totals 14 residues. CDR3 amino acids: CASSFGTGDEKLFF. The CDR3 region has the DNA TGTGCCAGCAGCTTCGGGACAGGGGATGAAAAACTGTTTTTT.

This chain links TRBV30 with TRBJ2-2; D unclear. Per germline, CDR1 GTSNPN and CDR2 SVGIG (reference sequence). This CDR3 region has 13 residues. V dropped 3 bases and J dropped 7 bases, with 12 bases sitting between them. The CDR3 DNA reads TGTGCCTGGAGACGAGTTACTCGCGGGGAGCTGTTTTTT. This encodes CAWRRVTRGELFF.

As DNA, the CDR3 is TGTGCCAGCAGCCCCAGGGACAGACTCAATCAGCCCCAGCATTTT. This gives the protein CASSPRDRLNQPQHF. This chain joins TRBV14 and TRBJ1-5; 7 positions match TRBD1. The CDR3 is made up of 15 amino acids. CDR1 is SGHDN, CDR2 FVKESK, per germline. J gave up 3 bases and V 4 bases, and 6 bases lay outside the gene matches.

The rearrangement joins TRBV7-9 to TRBJ2-5; 7 bases are a match to TRBD2. The germline gives CDR1 SEHNR, CDR2 FQNEAQ (reference sequence). CDR3 length: 15 amino acids. J lost 4 bases, V lost 1 base, and 6 bases had no gene match. CDR3 DNA sequence: TGTGCCAGCAGCTTAGGAGCGGGGTGGGGAGAGACCCAGTACTTC. It is translated as CASSLGAGWGETQYF.

CDR3 loop: CASSPRLGAIYTEAFF. CDR3 coding DNA: TGTGCCAGCAGTCCTAGGTTGGGGGCGATCTACACTGAAGCTTTCTTT. The genes are TRBV27 and TRBJ1-1; D might be TRBD1 (6 bases). Trimming stripped 5 bases from V and 3 bases from J, with 19 bases between. Germline CDR1 and CDR2: MNHEY and SMNVEV (reference sequence). The CDR3 runs 16 residues.

The chain couples TRBV5-6 to TRBJ2-5, with unresolved D. V lost 2 bases, J lost 2 bases, and 10 bases lay in between. Germline V gives CDR1 SGHDT, CDR2 YYEEEE. CDR3 length: 14 amino acids. The CDR3: CASSFTALQETQYF. The CDR3 DNA reads TGTGCCAGCAGCTTTACGGCACTACAAGAGACCCAGTACTTC.

This chain connects TRBV5-8 to TRBJ2-2; D is unresolved. The CDR3 sequence is 15 residues long. Per the germline V gene, CDR1 is SGHTS and CDR2 is YDEGEE. V gave up 0 bases and J gave up 3 bases, with 9 bases separating them. The CDR3 DNA sequence: TGTGCCAGCAGCTTGGTGGGCAAGCACACCGGGGAGCTGTTTTTT. It specifies CASSLVGKHTGELFF.

The genes are TRBV6-5 and TRBJ2-7; D is unresolved. The CDR3 loop spans 11 amino acids. V was pared by 3 bases and J by 4 bases, with 4 bases between. Germline assignment: CDR1 MNHEY and CDR2 SVGAGI. CDR3 DNA sequence: TGTGCCAGCAGTTATCAGTACGAGCAGTACTTC. It specifies CASSYQYEQYF.

This rearrangement joins TRBV15 to TRBJ2-2, with 11 bases identical to TRBD2. There are 18 residues in the CDR3. J lost 4 bases, V lost 1 base, and 8 bases had no gene match. Germline values: CDR1 LNHNV, CDR2 YYDKDF (reference sequence). The DNA for the CDR3 is TGTGCCACCAGCAGAGCCTGGGGACTAGCGGATTCCACCGGGGAGCTGTTTTTT. Translating gives CATSRAWGLADSTGELFF.

The chain has TRBV9 and TRBJ1-4; possibly TRBD1 for D (6 bases). Germline V lookup: CDR1 SGDLS, CDR2 YYNGEE. Deletions cut 0 bases from V and 6 bases from J, with 12 bases between. CDR3 length: 15 amino acids. This CDR3 is CASSVAGGRDEKLFF. CDR3 DNA: TGTGCCAGCAGCGTAGCCGGGGGGCGTGATGAAAAACTGTTTTTT.

The chain employs TRBV11-2 and TRBJ2-6; tentatively, D is TRBD1 (6 bases). CDR3 length equals 16 residues. The germline V and J ends were trimmed by 5 bases and 0 bases, with 11 bases remaining between them. Germline values: CDR1 SGHAT, CDR2 FQNNGV. CDR3 sequence: CASSARGSSGANVLTF. Written as DNA, the CDR3 is TGTGCCAGCAGCGCCAGGGGCAGCTCTGGGGCCAACGTCCTGACTTTC.